This passage covers 20 T cell receptor beta chains from one sample sequenced in a study of cytomegalovirus exposure and HLA in healthy donors. The PCR made use of 60 Vbeta and 13 Jbeta primers. Sequencing used immunoSEQ multiplex PCR; TCRdb keeps in-frame clones, though not all of them. Among approximately 79,000 clones listed, over 70% were seen once. Material for sequencing was PBMCs. Receptors were obtained from a boy aged 10-17 years in good health and CMV-seronegative.

The V call is TRBV28, the J call TRBJ1-5; no firm D call. The germline V and J ends were trimmed by 3 bases and 8 bases, with 17 bases remaining between them. CDR1 MDHEN and CDR2 SYDVKM come from the germline V gene. The CDR3 consists of 15 residues. CDR3 in amino acids: CASSLKSETAEPQHF. CDR3 sequence (DNA): TGTGCCAGCAGTTTGAAGTCAGAGACGGCGGAGCCCCAGCATTTT.

On this clone itself: Lacking the conserved final phenylalanine or tryptophan, this CDR3 likely reflects a read error. The DNA is omitted, as the CDR3 cannot be located on it reliably, and the CDR3 follows TCRdb's listing. The CDR3 region is CASSSGLAGAPPSVL. The chain carries TRBV28 and TRBJ2-7; no check of the table's D call, TRBD2, against the DNA was made. Germline V CDR1 and CDR2: MDHEN, SYDVKM. From its first to its last residue, the CDR3 has 15 amino acids.

This clone turned up a few times. V and J are TRBV2 and TRBJ1-5; D perhaps matches TRBD1 (5 bases). Trimming removed 6 bases at V and 7 bases at J, with 7 bases between. The length of the CDR3 is 11 residues. Per the germline V gene, CDR1 is SNHLY and CDR2 is FYNNEI. For the CDR3, the DNA is TGTGCCAGCAGGGGGGGGCAGCCCCAGCATTTT. It yields the protein CASRGGQPQHF.

This clone came up many times. The chain carries TRBV10-3 and TRBJ1-1; tentative D call: TRBD1 (6 bases). With 10 bases removed from V and 0 bases from J, the gap between germline ends came to 15 bases. Germline assignment: CDR1 ENHRY and CDR2 SYGVKD. The CDR3 is 14 residues long. The CDR3, as DNA: TGTGCCACCCAAGGGGGGGGTGTGAACACTGAAGCTTTCTTT. It translates to CATQGGGVNTEAFF.

The V gene is TRBV5-1, the J gene TRBJ2-7; 7 nucleotides line up with TRBD1. Germline CDR1 reads SGHRS; CDR2 reads YFSETQ. The V gene end was trimmed by 7 bases and the J gene end by 6 bases; junction bases not matched to a gene: 10. This CDR3 has 13 amino acids. The CDR3 here is CASLREGGFEQYF. The CDR3 nucleotides are TGCGCCAGCCTTCGGGAAGGGGGCTTCGAGCAGTACTTC.

In nucleotides, the CDR3 is TGTGCCAGCAGTTACTCTGCCAGGGGTGAGCAGTTCTTC. This sequence encodes CASSYSARGEQFF. The gene calls are TRBV6-5 and TRBJ2-1; D perhaps matches TRBD1 (6 bases). The CDR3 has 13 amino acids. Looked up from germline, CDR1 is MNHEY and CDR2 is SVGAGI. V dropped 0 bases and J dropped 9 bases, with 9 bases sitting between them.

This rearrangement joins TRBV6-5 to TRBJ2-3; the match to TRBD1 covers 7 bases. J lost 3 bases, V lost 7 bases, and 1 base had no gene match. The CDR3 spans 12 residues. Germline V lookup: CDR1 MNHEY, CDR2 SVGAGI. CDR3 residues: CASTGQTDTQYF. As DNA, the CDR3 is TGTGCCAGCACGGGACAGACAGATACGCAGTATTTT.

This chain joins TRBV19 and TRBJ1-2; weak D call: TRBD1 (5 bases). Trimming pared 6 bases from V and 5 bases from J, leaving 22 bases between. Germline-derived CDR1 and CDR2 are LNHDA and SQIVND (reference sequence). This CDR3 region has 16 residues. This chain's CDR3 is CASSRDPGVFFYGYTF. CDR3 nucleotides: TGTGCCAGTAGCCGCGACCCGGGGGTTTTTTTTTATGGCTACACCTTC.

The chain joins TRBV29-1 to TRBJ1-2, with a tentative D call TRBD1 (6 bases). Germline V gene data show CDR1 as SQVTM and CDR2 as ANQGSEA. The CDR3 has 12 residues. The germline V and J ends were trimmed by 5 bases and 5 bases, with 12 bases remaining between them. In nucleotides, the CDR3 is TGCAGCGTTTATGACAGGAATTATGGCTACACCTTC. This codes for CSVYDRNYGYTF.

The CDR3 DNA reads as TGTGCCAGCAGTGCGACAGGGTCAACCTACGAGCAGTACTTC. Translating gives CASSATGSTYEQYF. J is TRBJ2-7 and V is TRBV6-5; 7 bases align to TRBD1. Trimming took 5 bases from V and 2 from J; bases not matched to a gene: 6. This CDR3 spans 14 amino acids. Germline V CDR1 and CDR2: MNHEY, SVGAGI.

J is TRBJ1-2 and V is TRBV2, with D possibly matching TRBD1 (6 bases). The CDR3 has 13 residues. Germline values: CDR1 SNHLY, CDR2 FYNNEI. V lost 7 bases and J 6 bases, leaving 15 bases between the germline ends. The DNA for the CDR3 is TGTGCCAGCAAGGAAAGGGGGAGAGATGGCTACACCTTC. Translated: CASKERGRDGYTF.

The chain joins TRBV6-1 to TRBJ1-5; TRBD1 agrees at 7 bases. The CDR3 extends over 19 amino acids. Germline CDR1 reads MNHNS; CDR2 reads SASEGT. V was clipped by 1 base and J by 0 bases; unmatched bases: 12. CDR3 in DNA: TGTGCCAGCAGTGAAGAGTCTGGGACAGCAAGTTATAGCAATCAGCCCCAGCATTTT. Encoded protein: CASSEESGTASYSNQPQHF.

The chain links TRBV4-2 to TRBJ2-2; TRBD2 matches 7 bases. The length of the CDR3 is 19 residues. Trimming removed 0 bases from V and 7 bases from J; junction bases left unmatched: 17. The germline CDR1 and CDR2 sequences are LGHNA and YNFKEQ. The CDR3 nucleotides read TGTGCCAGCAGCCAAGATCGGGCTAGCGGCTTAAGATTAAGCGGGGAGCTGTTTTTT. This gives the protein CASSQDRASGLRLSGELFF.

J is TRBJ2-2 and V is TRBV9, with D perhaps TRBD2 (5 bases). The germline V gene has CDR1 SGDLS and CDR2 YYNGEE. This CDR3 has 14 amino acids. V lost 2 bases and J lost 5, with 10 bases in between. The CDR3 region is CASSVSGVTGELFF. Here the CDR3 DNA reads TGTGCCAGCAGCGTCTCCGGGGTAACCGGGGAGCTGTTTTTT.

The gene calls are TRBV2 and TRBJ2-5; 10 bases match TRBD2. The CDR3 consists of 15 residues. After removal of 7 bases from V and 5 bases from J, the junction contained 10 bases not matched to a gene. The germline V gene has CDR1 SNHLY and CDR2 FYNNEI. The CDR3 here is CASTGQRGGPETQYF. The CDR3 nucleotides are TGTGCCAGCACTGGTCAGCGGGGGGGCCCGGAGACCCAGTACTTC.

The chain is built from TRBV30 and TRBJ2-5; maybe TRBD2 (5 bases). Germline loops: CDR1 GTSNPN, CDR2 SVGIG (reference sequence). Deletions cut 3 bases from V and 4 bases from J, with 15 bases between. This CDR3 has 14 residues. The CDR3 DNA is TGTGCCTGGAGACCTCAGCGGTCTCGAGAGACCCAGTACTTC. The encoded protein is CAWRPQRSRETQYF.

In its sample, this clone was seen a few times. The V call is TRBV18, the J call TRBJ1-1; D unclear. The germline V and J ends were trimmed by 5 bases and 5 bases, with 12 bases remaining between them. The CDR3 sequence is 13 residues long. The germline V gene encodes CDR1 KGHSH and CDR2 LQKENI. CDR3 nucleotide sequence: TGTGCCAGCTCAGGGGAGTTTGGAACTGAAGCTTTCTTT. Residues: CASSGEFGTEAFF.

V usage is TRBV29-1 and J usage is TRBJ2-7, with 13 bases identical to TRBD2. Unmatched junction bases numbered 7, after V lost 6 bases and J lost 2 bases. The germline CDR1 and CDR2 sequences are SQVTM and ANQGSEA. There are 15 residues in the CDR3. The CDR3 region has the DNA TGCAGCGTCGTTCCCGGGACTAGCGGGACCTACGAGCAGTACTTC. It codes for CSVVPGTSGTYEQYF.

The chain joins TRBV5-6 to TRBJ2-7; 15 nucleotides line up with TRBD2. V lost 5 bases and J lost 3; bases outside the gene matches: 15. The CDR3 is made up of 19 amino acids. Germline CDR1 is SGHDT and CDR2 is YYEEEE. The CDR3 region is CASSYPGLAGGPDVYEQYF. The CDR3 nucleotides are TGTGCCAGCAGTTATCCGGGACTAGCGGGGGGCCCAGATGTCTACGAGCAGTACTTC.

V is TRBV4-3 and J is TRBJ2-1, with TRBD2 identical over 9 bases. V dropped 1 base and J dropped 7; count of bases not matched to a gene: 11. The V gene's germline CDR1 is LGHNA and CDR2 YSLEER. This CDR3 has 17 residues. The DNA for the CDR3 is TGCGCCAGCAGCCAAGGCCTGACTAGCGGTCTTTGGAATGAGCAGTTCTTC. This sequence encodes CASSQGLTSGLWNEQFF.